Below are 25 T cell receptor beta chains sequenced from a single sample in a study of blood T cell repertoires in COVID-19. TCRdb keeps only in-frame clones here, not all; method: immunoSEQ multiplex PCR. The data contain over 200,000 clones, more than 70% of them singletons. Sample: peripheral blood. All receptors come from a man at least 80 years old with acute or convalescent COVID-19.

CDR3: CASSRSGGQETQYF. Here the CDR3 DNA reads TGTGCCAGCTCACGATCAGGAGGTCAAGAGACCCAGTACTTC. This chain uses TRBV18 with TRBJ2-5; D may be TRBD2 (5 bases). This CDR3 region has 14 residues. CDR1 is KGHSH and CDR2 is LQKENI in the germline V gene. V shed 4 bases and J shed 2 bases, with 11 bases lying between them.

This sequence joins TRBV15 and TRBJ1-6; the match to TRBD1 covers 7 bases. J gave up 7 bases and V 2 bases, and 8 bases lay outside the gene matches. The germline CDR1 and CDR2 sequences are LNHNV and YYDKDF (reference sequence). The CDR3 is 16 residues long. Here the CDR3 DNA reads TGTGCCACCAGCAGACGGACAGGCGGGATAAATTCACCCCTCCACTTT. Encoded protein: CATSRRTGGINSPLHF.

This rearrangement joins TRBV20-1 to TRBJ2-5; D unclear. Looked up from germline, CDR1 is DFQATT and CDR2 is SNEGSKA (reference sequence). The CDR3 length is 10 residues. V was clipped by 7 bases and J by 5 bases, with 8 bases between them. The CDR3 bases are TGCAGTGGCGCCGGGGAGACCCAGTACTTC. Translated: CSGAGETQYF.

The V gene is TRBV6-7, the J gene TRBJ1-4, with D uncertain. Being an ORF, TRBV6-7 has a function that is uncertain. The V and J ends lost 2 bases and 0 bases respectively, with 10 bases between them. This CDR3 is built from 16 residues. The CDR3, as DNA: TGTGCCAGCAGTTACGGTCGTATAGCAACTAATGAAAAACTGTTTTTT. Translating gives CASSYGRIATNEKLFF.

The chain links TRBV19 to TRBJ2-7; 12 bases are shared with TRBD2. Germline V gene lookup returns CDR1 LNHDA and CDR2 SQIVND (reference sequence). The CDR3 length is 17 residues. Germline trimming cut 9 bases from V and 3 bases from J; bases unmatched to any gene: 15. In nucleotides, the CDR3 is TGTGCCAGAACGGCGGGGTCTAGCGGGAGGGCCCGCTACGAGCAGTACTTC. Translated, it gives CARTAGSSGRARYEQYF.

The chain links TRBV7-2 to TRBJ1-6; 8 bases are a match to TRBD1. Trimming cost V 4 bases and J 8 bases; bases outside gene matches: 19. This CDR3 has 19 residues. Germline V gene data show CDR1 as SGHTA and CDR2 as FQGNSA. CDR3 in amino acids: CASSSPGTGSRLTYSPLHF. The CDR3 bases are TGTGCCAGCAGCTCACCCGGGACAGGATCCCGTCTAACTTATTCACCCCTCCACTTT. Full variable domain (outside the CDR3, taken from reference TRBV7-2 and TRBJ1-6): GAGVSQSPSNKVTEKGKDVELRCDPISGHTALYWYRQSLGQGLEFLIYFQGNSAPDKSGLPSDRFSAERTGGSVSTLTIQRTQQEDSAVYLCASSSPGTGSRLTYSPLHFGNGTRLTVT.

The chain employs TRBV2 and TRBJ1-5; 9 bases agree with TRBD1. The V gene end was trimmed by 6 bases and the J gene end by 7 bases; junction bases not matched to a gene: 7. Germline values: CDR1 SNHLY, CDR2 FYNNEI. This CDR3 is 14 amino acids long. DNA for the CDR3: TGTGCCAGCAGCTCCACAGGGGGCGGACAGCCCCAGCATTTT. As protein: CASSSTGGGQPQHF.

The chain carries TRBV20-1 and TRBJ2-3; TRBD2 agrees at 8 bases. V was pared by 3 bases and J by 0 bases, with 5 bases of the junction left unmatched. CDR3 length: 15 amino acids. CDR1 is DFQATT and CDR2 is SNEGSKA in the germline V gene (reference sequence). The CDR3 nucleotides are TGCAGTGCTAGTGGGGCTAGCGGGAGCACAGATACGCAGTATTTT. Its translation: CSASGASGSTDTQYF.

This clone appeared once. The rearrangement links TRBV19 to TRBJ1-5; TRBD1 might be the D (5 bases). CDR1 LNHDA and CDR2 SQIVND come from the germline V gene (reference sequence). The CDR3 spans 13 residues. V was trimmed by 3 bases and J by 4 bases, leaving 7 bases between them. This chain's CDR3 is CASSMDKNQPQHF. DNA of the CDR3: TGTGCCAGTAGTATGGACAAAAATCAGCCCCAGCATTTT.

The chain joins TRBV29-1 to TRBJ2-7; 11 bases fit TRBD1. The V segment lost 6 bases and the J segment 6 bases; nucleotides outside the gene matches: 7. Germline V gives CDR1 SQVTM, CDR2 ANQGSEA. The CDR3 extends over 13 amino acids. CDR3 bases: TGCAGCGTGGGACAGGGGGTAACCCCCGAGCAGTACTTC. Amino acid sequence: CSVGQGVTPEQYF.

This clone was counted between two and nine times. This chain uses TRBV15 with TRBJ2-7; D is unresolved. This CDR3 comprises 15 residues. The V end lost 0 bases, the J end lost 1 base, and 10 bases lay between the germline ends. The germline CDR1 and CDR2 sequences are LNHNV and YYDKDF (reference sequence). CDR3 DNA: TGTGCCACCAGCAGAGAAAGCCTCGGGTCCTACGAGCAGTACTTC. Translation gives CATSRESLGSYEQYF.

A word on this clone: An end of the junction differs from the germline gene, which may be a read error. The chain employs TRBV5-8 and TRBJ2-5; 9 bases map to TRBD1. CDR1 and CDR2 (germline): SGHTS, YDEGEE. The CDR3 has 16 amino acids. The CDR3 sequence is CASTLPGQGLQETQYF. In DNA, the CDR3 is TGTGCCAGCACCTTGCCGGGACAGGGACTACAAGAGACCCAGTACTTC.

This clone occurred once. The gene calls are TRBV19 and TRBJ2-7; maybe TRBD1 (7 bases). Trimming took 4 bases from V and 6 from J, leaving 13 bases between them. The CDR3 contains 13 residues. Germline values: CDR1 LNHDA, CDR2 SQIVND (reference sequence). CDR3 nucleotide sequence: TGTGCCAGTAGTACGGAGGGGGCCCTCGAGCAGTACTTC. As protein: CASSTEGALEQYF.

The chain combines TRBV19 with TRBJ2-2; TRBD1 aligns across 9 bases. With V trimmed by 5 bases and J by 2 bases, 9 bases remained unmatched. This CDR3 spans 17 amino acids. CDR1 LNHDA and CDR2 SQIVND come from the germline V gene (reference sequence). Written as DNA, the CDR3 is TGTGCCAGTAGTCAACAGGGGGCAGGGGTTAACACCGGGGAGCTGTTTTTT. Amino acid sequence: CASSQQGAGVNTGELFF.

A remark on this clone: Other DNA sequences in this specimen translate into the identical CDR3. This rearrangement joins TRBV6-1 to TRBJ2-5; possibly TRBD2 for D (6 bases). In germline, CDR1 is MNHNS, CDR2 SASEGT. The CDR3 consists of 13 residues. Trimming stripped 3 bases from V and 4 bases from J, with 9 bases between. DNA for the CDR3: TGTGCCAGCAGTGAGGGACTTCGAGAGACCCAGTACTTC. It translates to CASSEGLRETQYF.

The chain uses TRBV12-3 or TRBV12-4 and TRBJ1-5; no firm D call. V lost 3 bases and J 9 bases, leaving 12 bases between the germline ends. The CDR3 runs 13 residues. Here the CDR3 DNA reads TGTGCCAGCAGTTTGGAGGGCCGTCCGCCCCAGCATTTT. It yields the protein CASSLEGRPPQHF.

The CDR3 region is CASSLAGGNQPQHF. The CDR3 bases are TGTGCCAGTAGTTTGGCAGGGGGCAATCAGCCCCAGCATTTT. The genes are TRBV19 and TRBJ1-5, with a weak D call TRBD1 (6 bases). Trimming pared 5 bases from V and 2 bases from J, leaving 10 bases between. The CDR3 runs 14 residues. Germline lookup yields CDR1 LNHDA and CDR2 SQIVND (reference sequence).

This clone was found once. The chain recombines TRBV12-1 with TRBJ1-2. TRBV12-1 represents a pseudogene. CDR3 length equals 13 residues. The CDR3 sequence: CASSFGGVEGYTF. In nucleotides, the CDR3 is TGTGCCAGCAGCTTTGGGGGGGTGGAGGGCTACACCTTC.

The rearrangement uses TRBV29-1 and TRBJ2-1, with 7 bases fitting TRBD1. This CDR3 has 13 residues. The trim removed 4 bases at V and 6 bases at J, leaving 6 bases unmatched. Germline V gives CDR1 SQVTM, CDR2 ANQGSEA. The CDR3 spells CSVGSEGANEQFF. The CDR3 DNA follows: TGCAGCGTTGGGAGCGAGGGGGCCAATGAGCAGTTCTTC.

The rearrangement uses TRBV6-5 and TRBJ1-1; a weak D match, TRBD1 (5 bases). The CDR3 is made up of 14 amino acids. Trimming removed 0 bases at V and 6 bases at J, with 11 bases between. CDR1 is MNHEY, CDR2 SVGAGI, per germline. CDR3 region: CASSYSRPTAEAFF. CDR3 nucleotide sequence: TGTGCCAGCAGTTACTCGAGGCCGACAGCTGAAGCTTTCTTT.

This clone was observed a single time. The chain employs TRBV27 and TRBJ2-7; 12 nucleotides agree with TRBD2. Looked up from germline, CDR1 is MNHEY and CDR2 is SMNVEV (reference sequence). V gave up 6 bases and J gave up 7 bases; unmatched junction bases: 13. The length of the CDR3 is 16 residues. The CDR3 nucleotides read TGTGCCAGCAGCCCCCCAGCTAGCGGGAGGGCCTGGGAGCAGTACTTC. The encoded protein is CASSPPASGRAWEQYF.

CDR3 nucleotide sequence: TGCAGCGTTGCGGGGGACCCCCAAGAGACCCAGTACTTC. Amino acid sequence: CSVAGDPQETQYF. The V gene is TRBV29-1, the J gene TRBJ2-5; tentatively, D is TRBD2 (6 bases). The V end was cut by 4 bases, the J end by 1 base, with 10 bases between. Germline V gives CDR1 SQVTM, CDR2 ANQGSEA. The CDR3 is 13 amino acids.

V usage is TRBV28 and J usage is TRBJ1-5; unclear D gene. Trimming took off 7 bases at V and 7 bases at J, with 20 bases between the two ends. The V gene's germline CDR1 is MDHEN and CDR2 SYDVKM. This CDR3 has 15 amino acids. The CDR3 nucleotides are TGTGCCAGCAATTACATCTGGGCATCAAGGCAGCCCCAGCATTTT. This gives the protein CASNYIWASRQPQHF.

The chain has TRBV5-5 and TRBJ2-7; 10 bases map to TRBD1. The V segment lost 3 bases and the J segment 0 bases; nucleotides outside the gene matches: 0. In germline, CDR1 is SGHKS, CDR2 YYEKEE (reference sequence). This CDR3 has 14 residues. The CDR3 sequence: CASSWDRGSYEQYF. Here the CDR3 DNA reads TGTGCCAGCAGCTGGGACAGGGGCTCCTACGAGCAGTACTTC.

The J gene is TRBJ2-2, the V gene TRBV2; D may be TRBD1 (5 bases). Germline lookup yields CDR1 SNHLY and CDR2 FYNNEI. V lost 5 bases and J lost 6, with 13 bases in between. This CDR3 is 14 amino acids long. The CDR3 is CASSPQGTPGELFF. DNA for the CDR3: TGTGCCAGCAGTCCCCAGGGTACCCCCGGGGAGCTGTTTTTT.